This is a list of T cell receptor beta chains from one sample in a study of cytomegalovirus exposure and HLA in healthy donors. Repertoires were generated with immunoSEQ multiplex PCR, while TCRdb's copy carries only in-frame clones and drops some. Counted here are approximately 100,000 clones, about 90% occurring once; the ten biggest clones make up roughly 2.2%. The sequencing input was PBMCs. The origin of the receptors is a woman aged 18 to 35 in good health and CMV-seronegative. The CDR3 runs from the conserved cysteine through the conserved F or W. The D gene is left open where the match is weak.

J	D	V	CDR3
TRBJ2-4	-	TRBV7-3	CASSPEAAKNIQYF
TRBJ2-3	TRBD2	TRBV5-4	CASSPPGTSGDTQYF
TRBJ1-2	TRBD1	TRBV30	CAWSAYRGSFGYTF
TRBJ2-7	TRBD1	TRBV19	CASSPGVRIGTGVDEQYF
TRBJ2-1	TRBD2	TRBV19	CASSIDWTSVYNEQFF
TRBJ1-1	-	TRBV4-3	CASSQERRKGPPVTEAFF
TRBJ2-2	-	TRBV7-6	CASSLSTGELFF
TRBJ2-7	TRBD2	TRBV5-6	CASSLSVQEGGTF
TRBJ1-5	-	TRBV25-1	CAIPPGPGGFRGNQPQHF
TRBJ2-1	TRBD2	TRBV7-6	CASSLARGLADHNEQFF
TRBJ2-7	-	TRBV11-2	CASSLVTGTYEQYF
TRBJ1-5	-	TRBV25-1	CASSEGSENQPQHF
TRBJ2-7	TRBD1	TRBV6-4	CASRLGLGTVLLEQYF
TRBJ2-2	-	TRBV4-2	CASSQDSGTGELFF
TRBJ1-4	-	TRBV6-6	CASSLAGATNEKLFF
TRBJ2-1	TRBD2	TRBV4-3	CASSQDPSGQGVDEQFF
TRBJ1-2	TRBD1	TRBV9	CASRPDRGLNYGYTF
TRBJ2-5	TRBD2	TRBV27	CASSPTSNRLAGGRETQYF
TRBJ2-7	-	TRBV7-9	CASSLDANSYEQYF
TRBJ2-1	-	TRBV9	CASSVEGQMGNEQFF
TRBJ2-5	TRBD1	TRBV15	CATSRDRDRGQETQYF
TRBJ1-3	TRBD1	TRBV10-1	CASSESGDRGRWGGNTIYF
TRBJ2-2	-	TRBV9	CASSVRENREAGELFF
TRBJ1-1	-	TRBV7-2	CASSVLGVGSTEAFF
TRBJ1-3	-	TRBV12-2	CASRLAPPGTGAGNTIYF
TRBJ1-1	TRBD1	TRBV6-5	CASSYSSRGRAEAFF
TRBJ2-1	TRBD2	TRBV5-1	CASSHSGNSNNEQFF
TRBJ2-7	-	TRBV9	CASSSDGYEQYF
TRBJ2-1	TRBD2	TRBV28	CASSSPGLAGEPKGYNEQFF
TRBJ1-1	-	TRBV5-1	CASRVGNTEAFF
TRBJ2-7	TRBD2	TRBV6-5	CASSYDGRSSYEQYF
TRBJ1-3	-	TRBV15	CATRRTVFGNTIYF
TRBJ2-5	-	TRBV5-1	CASSFGEETQYF
TRBJ2-5	TRBD2	TRBV5-1	CASSRSGGAFSETQYF
TRBJ1-2	-	TRBV28	CASSLARVRNYGYTF
TRBJ1-2	-	TRBV6-1	CASSEPRANYGYTF
TRBJ2-1	TRBD1	TRBV6-5	CASSRQGTIDEQFF
TRBJ2-7	TRBD2	TRBV29-1	CSVEGFLERESYEQYF
TRBJ2-1	TRBD2	TRBV4-2	CASSLVSGGAYGRNEQFF
TRBJ2-7	-	TRBV5-1	CASSLTPETYEQYF
TRBJ2-3	-	TRBV7-2	CASSLMLIVDTQYF
TRBJ1-2	-	TRBV9	CASSVGIGQTTDNYGYTF
TRBJ2-1	-	TRBV5-4	CASSSELNSYNEQFF
TRBJ1-5	-	TRBV7-8	CASSVFTGGNQPQHF
TRBJ2-1	-	TRBV7-2	CAGRQTSIPEQFF
TRBJ2-2	TRBD2	TRBV29-1	CSVAGAGGATGELFF
TRBJ1-2	TRBD1	TRBV18	CASSENTGGPGYTF
TRBJ2-7	TRBD2	TRBV19	CASSIGTSYEQYF
TRBJ2-3	-	TRBV19	CASFDRRNTQYF
TRBJ1-1	-	TRBV15	CATSRDRYTEAFF
TRBJ2-7	TRBD2	TRBV15	CATSRILAGEYEQYF
TRBJ2-1	TRBD2	TRBV4-1	CASSQDEPSRAGGTNEQFF
TRBJ1-4	-	TRBV4-1	CASSQEWIGDEKLFF
TRBJ2-3	TRBD2	TRBV6-4	CASSPGLASDTQYF